The clone carrying this T cell receptor beta chain was picked up a small number of times. Its antigen is unknown. The CDR3 sequence is 12 residues long. Trimming took off 2 bases at V and 8 bases at J, with 9 bases between the two ends. The V gene's germline CDR1 is SGHDN and CDR2 FVKESK. The source of the sample is a study of T-cell memory formation after mild COVID-19. Whole-study context: Clustering of TCRs was largely donor specific. Whole-study results and caveats: Pre-infection memory already had some responding clones, implying cross-reactive memory joined. Day 15 to 85 contractors were CD4/CD8 balanced; later expanders leaned CD4+.

The 5'RACE method, run with constant-segment primers, produced TCR alpha and TCR beta cDNA libraries (carrying sample barcodes and UMIs). TCRdb re-called the 5' RACE reads with MiXCR, one entry per CDR3 protein. The table shows about 470,000 distinct CDR3 sequences, with 20% to 30% occurring only once. This sequence originates from an adult woman who had mild COVID-19 (a few samples of this study predate the infection). Cell type and time point are not known. The specimen was PBMCs or a T cell subset sorted from them (not recorded which). V gene TRBV14 combines with J gene TRBJ1-1; no reliable D call. CDR3: CASSQRPLEAFF. The CDR3 nucleotides are TGTGCCAGCAGCCAAAGACCCCTGGAAGCTTTCTTT.